This T cell receptor beta chain is drawn from a study of beta chain features in type 1 diabetes. Overall study results and limits: Equally in patients and controls, shorter templates might have been favored by PCR. Sequencing the cDNA could make cells with high TCR expression show up more than they should.

Turning to this clone: No antigen is known for it.

A sort by CD45RO/CCR7/CD25/CD127/CD95/CD27 yielded CD4+ naive, central memory, regulatory and stem cell-like memory cells. CDR1 and CDR2 (germline): SGHTA, FQGNSA. V lost 5 bases and J lost 0, with 10 bases in between. The CDR3 totals 14 residues. The entirety of the isolated RNA underwent reverse transcription, so expressed TCRB transcripts were sequenced. Data came from immunoSEQ multiplex PCR; TCRdb stores just in-frame clones and leaves some out. This sample carries roughly 150,000 clones, roughly 9.1% of them seen once, and the ten largest clones take approximately 2.2%. This chain connects TRBV7-2 to TRBJ1-1; D is possibly TRBD1 (6 bases). The sample was central memory CD4+ T cells from blood. This receptor was taken from a woman younger than 30 in good health. The CDR3 bases are TGTGCCAGCAGCGAACAGGGAATGAACACTGAAGCTTTCTTT. Its translation: CASSEQGMNTEAFF.